One and the same sample provided the 14 T cell receptor beta chains below, sequenced in a study of PD-1 blockade in classical Hodgkin lymphoma. Every one of the patients relapsed after autologous stem cell transplantation (brentuximab vedotin exposure was variable). Clones were sequenced by immunoSEQ multiplex PCR, and TCRdb holds only the in-frame ones, with some missing. This table holds around 40,000 clones, around two thirds found once. The specimen comprised peripheral blood mononuclear cells (PBMCs), sampled at baseline. Every receptor here comes from a human donor with classical Hodgkin lymphoma.

The chain uses TRBV27 and TRBJ2-7; no firm D call. Trimming took 0 bases from V and 3 from J, leaving 15 bases between them. The CDR3 consists of 16 residues. CDR1 and CDR2 from the germline V gene are MNHEY and SMNVEV (reference sequence). CDR3: CASSLSLSGYGYEQYF. The CDR3 coding sequence is TGTGCCAGCAGTTTATCGCTGTCCGGATACGGCTACGAGCAGTACTTC.

The chain couples TRBV5-6 to TRBJ1-1, with D perhaps TRBD1 (6 bases). V was shortened by 4 bases and J by 5 bases, with 21 bases between the two germline ends. The germline gives CDR1 SGHDT, CDR2 YYEEEE. The CDR3 extends over 16 amino acids. CDR3 nucleotide sequence: TGTGCCAGCAGCCCTGTTGGCAGTTCAGGGGAAACTGAAGCTTTCTTT. Its translation is CASSPVGSSGETEAFF. Filled out from reference TRBV5-6 and TRBJ1-1, the complete variable domain reads DAGVTQSPTHLIKTRGQQVTLRCSPKSGHDTVSWYQQALGQGPQFIFQYYEEEERQRGNFPDRFSGHQFPNYSSELNVNALLLGDSALYLCASSPVGSSGETEAFFGQGTRLTVV.

This chain uses TRBV5-6 with TRBJ2-7; no definite D call. Germline V gene data show CDR1 as SGHDT and CDR2 as YYEEEE. Trimming cost V 4 bases and J 6 bases, with 8 bases left between them. The CDR3 sequence is 11 residues long. CDR3 sequence (DNA): TGTGCCAGCAGCCTCTACGGCGAGCAGTACTTC. Its translation: CASSLYGEQYF.

This clone is medium-sized (0.01 to 0.1%) within its sample. The chain recombines TRBV7-9 with TRBJ2-2; the D is unclear. Trimming took off 1 base at V and 6 bases at J, with 3 bases between the two ends. CDR3 length: 12 amino acids. CDR1 and CDR2 (germline): SEHNR, FQNEAQ (reference sequence). The CDR3 is CASSLGAGELFF. The CDR3 DNA reads TGTGCCAGCAGCTTAGGAGCCGGGGAGCTGTTTTTT. Using reference TRBV7-9 and TRBJ2-2 for the parts outside the CDR3, the full variable domain is DTGVSQNPRHKITKRGQNVTFRCDPISEHNRLYWYRQTLGQGPEFLTYFQNEAQLEKSRLLSDRFSAERPKGSFSTLEIQRTEQGDSAMYLCASSLGAGELFFGEGSRLTVL.

The chain has TRBV9 and TRBJ2-2; a possible D gene is TRBD2 (5 bases). Trimming pared 4 bases from V and 4 bases from J, leaving 11 bases between. The germline V gene encodes CDR1 SGDLS and CDR2 YYNGEE. The length of the CDR3 is 14 residues. The DNA for the CDR3 is TGTGCCAGCAGCACCAGAGGGAGCACCGGGGAGCTGTTTTTT. Its protein product is CASSTRGSTGELFF.

V and J are TRBV6-5 and TRBJ2-1; 9 bases line up with TRBD1. With V trimmed by 2 bases and J by 7 bases, 3 bases remained unmatched. Germline V gives CDR1 MNHEY, CDR2 SVGAGI. This CDR3 is 14 amino acids long. CDR3 amino acids: CASSYGTGWNEQFF. CDR3 sequence (DNA): TGTGCCAGCAGTTACGGGACAGGGTGGAATGAGCAGTTCTTC.

The V call is TRBV7-2, the J call TRBJ2-3; possible D gene TRBD2, 5 bases. The V end was cut by 4 bases, the J end by 4 bases, with 9 bases between. CDR1 and CDR2 (germline): SGHTA, FQGNSA. The CDR3 loop spans 13 amino acids. The CDR3 bases are TGTGCCAGCAGCTCGATGGGAGCAGATACGCAGTATTTT. Amino acids: CASSSMGADTQYF.

The rearrangement joins TRBV6-5 to TRBJ2-1, with TRBD2 as a possible D gene (6 bases). Trimming removed 0 bases from V and 3 bases from J, with 9 bases in between. Germline CDR1 and CDR2: MNHEY and SVGAGI. This CDR3 has 15 residues. For the CDR3, the DNA is TGTGCCAGCAGTTACTCGCGGGGACTCTACAATGAGCAGTTCTTC. Its translation is CASSYSRGLYNEQFF.

This clone was recorded once. CDR3 bases: TGTGCCAGCAGCCAATACTCAGTGTCCTATAATTCACCCCTCCACTTT. This encodes CASSQYSVSYNSPLHF. The chain recombines TRBV14 with TRBJ1-6; D is unresolved. V was pared by 2 bases and J by 1 base, with 9 bases between. The germline gives CDR1 SGHDN, CDR2 FVKESK. This CDR3 region has 16 residues.

The table lists this clone with a few counts. The chain couples TRBV7-3 to TRBJ1-1; 7 nucleotides line up with TRBD1. Trimming removed 5 bases from V and 3 bases from J; junction bases left unmatched: 3. The germline V gene encodes CDR1 SGHTA and CDR2 FQGTGA. The CDR3 has 13 residues. The CDR3: CASSTGTDTEAFF. CDR3 nucleotide sequence: TGTGCCAGCAGCACCGGGACAGACACTGAAGCTTTCTTT.

J is TRBJ2-2 and V is TRBV4-2, with TRBD2 matching over 11 bases. CDR3 length: 20 residues. Germline CDR1 LGHNA, CDR2 YNFKEQ. Trimming at V came to 3 bases and at J to 0 bases, leaving 12 bases not matched to a gene. CDR3 region: CASSHSVAGLAASNTGELFF. CDR3 nucleotides: TGTGCCAGCAGCCACTCGGTGGCGGGACTAGCGGCTTCGAACACCGGGGAGCTGTTTTTT.

CDR3 protein: CASSVGAGTNQPQHF. The CDR3 DNA follows: TGTGCCAGCAGCGTAGGGGCAGGGACTAATCAGCCCCAGCATTTT. This chain connects TRBV9 to TRBJ1-5, with a possible D match to TRBD1 (5 bases). V gave up 0 bases and J gave up 4 bases, with 11 bases separating them. Germline V gives CDR1 SGDLS, CDR2 YYNGEE. The CDR3 length is 15 residues.

CDR3 bases: TGTGCCAGCAGTTCGCAGCTAACTAATGAAAAACTGTTTTTT. Protein: CASSSQLTNEKLFF. The chain links TRBV27 to TRBJ1-4; no firm D call. Germline lookup yields CDR1 MNHEY and CDR2 SMNVEV (reference sequence). V gave up 4 bases and J gave up 1 base, with 7 bases separating them. The CDR3 has 14 amino acids.

This clone appeared once. The chain uses TRBV11-2 and TRBJ2-2, with 11 bases lining up with TRBD2. V shed 2 bases, J shed 6 bases, and the junction held 11 bases outside the gene matches. The CDR3 is made up of 18 amino acids. Germline CDR1 and CDR2: SGHAT and FQNNGV. CDR3 protein: CASSLWPVAGGQSGELFF. The DNA for the CDR3 is TGTGCCAGCAGCTTATGGCCAGTAGCGGGAGGGCAATCCGGGGAGCTGTTTTTT.